The source of this T cell receptor beta chain is a study of cytotoxic CD8 clonotypes in ibrutinib-treated CLL. General study results and limits: Stable or contracted on treatment, public clonotypes were also uncommon.

As concerns this clone: Antigen unknown.

Germline CDR1 and CDR2: MDHEN and SYDVKM. V was pared by 8 bases and J by 10 bases, with 11 bases between. The CDR3 is 11 residues long. Using immunoSEQ multiplex PCR, the repertoire was profiled, and TCRdb retains in-frame clones only, with some absent. The data hold about 250,000 clones, with roughly 74% observed a single time. This TCR was recovered from a human donor with chronic lymphocytic leukemia. The chain combines TRBV28 with TRBJ1-4, with D hard to call. Sequenced here: PBMCs, sampled after 24 months of ibrutinib treatment. The CDR3 loop is CASHVGGKLFF. The CDR3, as DNA: TGTGCCAGCCATGTCGGTGGAAAACTGTTTTTT.